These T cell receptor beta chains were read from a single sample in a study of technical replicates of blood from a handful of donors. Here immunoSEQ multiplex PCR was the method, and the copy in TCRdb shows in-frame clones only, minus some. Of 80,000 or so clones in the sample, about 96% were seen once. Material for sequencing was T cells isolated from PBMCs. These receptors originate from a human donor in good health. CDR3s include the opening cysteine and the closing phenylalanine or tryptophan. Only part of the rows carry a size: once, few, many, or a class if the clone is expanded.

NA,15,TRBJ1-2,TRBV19,CASSVTGQSYYGYTF
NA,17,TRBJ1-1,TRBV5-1,CASSLPSGPTQNTEAFF
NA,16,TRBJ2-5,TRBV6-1,CASSELGTASQETQYF
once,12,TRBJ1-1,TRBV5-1,CASSPGTAEAFF
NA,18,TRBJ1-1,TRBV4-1,CASSQSPRGAGENTEAFF
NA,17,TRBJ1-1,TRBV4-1,CASSYETVIQANTEAFF
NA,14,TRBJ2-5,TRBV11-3,CASSPGQNQETQYF
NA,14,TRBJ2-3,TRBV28,CASSLVPSTDTQYF
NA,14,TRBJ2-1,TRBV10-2,CASSQTSGKNEQFF
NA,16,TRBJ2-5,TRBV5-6,CASSTPQGRPRETQYF
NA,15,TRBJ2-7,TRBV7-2,CASSRDIGLFYEQYF
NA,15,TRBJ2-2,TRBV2,CASSSGLAYTGELFF
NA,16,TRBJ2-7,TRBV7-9,CASSLAGGGRPYEQYF
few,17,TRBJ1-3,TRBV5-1,CASSMGGTADSGNTIYF
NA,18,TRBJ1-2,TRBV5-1,CASSLDVVGTDLNYGYTF
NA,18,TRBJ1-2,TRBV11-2,CASSSTKPNRVSGYGYTF
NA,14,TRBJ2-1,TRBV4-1,CASSQPLAGNEQFF
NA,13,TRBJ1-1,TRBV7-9,CASSLEANTEAFF
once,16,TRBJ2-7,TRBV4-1,CASSQDRDRVVDEQYF
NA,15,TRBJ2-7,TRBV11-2,CASSLRQDNDYEQYF
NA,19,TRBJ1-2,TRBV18,CASSPILFPGQGNIYGYTF
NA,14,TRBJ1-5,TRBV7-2,CASSTVYSNQPQHF
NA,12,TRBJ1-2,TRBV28,CASGQGNYGYTF
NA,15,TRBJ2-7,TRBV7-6,CASSLSPDNSYEQYF
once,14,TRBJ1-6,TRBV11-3,CASSLPSSGSPLHF
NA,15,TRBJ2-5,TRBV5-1,CASSLPGTSTETQYF
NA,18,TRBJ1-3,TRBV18,CASSPPGQGAETGNTIYF
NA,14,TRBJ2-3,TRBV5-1,CASSSAGGTDTQYF
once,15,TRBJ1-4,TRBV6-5,CASSYSGTGPEKLFF
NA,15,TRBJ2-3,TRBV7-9,CASSPRQGAADTQYF
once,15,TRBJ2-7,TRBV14,CASSQDHRFSYEQYF
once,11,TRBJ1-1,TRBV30,CAWSGDREAFF
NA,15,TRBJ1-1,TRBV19,CASSIMKKGDTEAFF
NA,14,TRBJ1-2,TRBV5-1,CASSLVTANYGYTF
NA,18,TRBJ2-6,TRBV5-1,CASSPGTGLGSGANVLTF
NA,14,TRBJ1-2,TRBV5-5,CASSLRTLGGGYTF
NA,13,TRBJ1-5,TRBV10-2,CASSAKQGPPQHF
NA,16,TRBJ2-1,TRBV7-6,CASSYPLAGVGNEQFF
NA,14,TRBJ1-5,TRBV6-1,CASSPTGSNQPQHF
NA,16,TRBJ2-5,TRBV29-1,CSVRRGRGGGQETQYF
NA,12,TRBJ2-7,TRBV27,CASSPSGYEQYF
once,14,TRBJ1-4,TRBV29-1,CSGLAGQGNEKLFF
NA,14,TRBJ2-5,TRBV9,CASSVGGYQETQYF
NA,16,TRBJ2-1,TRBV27,CASSFGPSGSTDEQFF
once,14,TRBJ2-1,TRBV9,CASSVRGSYNEQFF
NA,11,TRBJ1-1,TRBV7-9,CASSRDTEAFF
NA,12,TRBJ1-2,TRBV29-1,CSVLQLLYGYTF
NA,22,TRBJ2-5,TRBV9,CASSAGRLRELVAGMGKETQYF
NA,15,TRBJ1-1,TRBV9,CASSPQGAVGTEAFF
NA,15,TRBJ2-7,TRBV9,CASSVDAPRTYEQYF